This T cell receptor beta chain was identified during a study of metastatic and nonmetastatic thyroid tumors. Study information: Peripheral blood and tumor or nodule samples from malignant and benign thyroid patients were compared. Notes on the study in general: Across blood and tumor, TCR beta diversity in malignant thyroid tumors was reportedly significantly higher than in benign nodules.

Per the original methods: CDR3 was compared across clinicopathological groups, and the resulting differences were used to build a distant-metastasis classifier for papillary thyroid cancer. MiXCR was used by TCRdb to re-call the PCR reads. These V and J calls derive from TCRdb rather than the authors' analysis. The top ten hold around 5.8% of the sample, which has under 25,000 clones, about a quarter seen once. No patient received treatment before thyroid surgery. V lost 1 base and J 5 bases, leaving 16 bases between the germline ends. Germline lookup yields CDR1 SGHDN and CDR2 FVKESK. The CDR3 is made up of 16 amino acids. This clone was detected ten times or more. Its antigen is undetermined.

The chain joins TRBV14 to TRBJ2-3; either TRBD1 or TRBD2 may supply D (5 bases each). The sequence derives from a female donor with papillary thyroid cancer or a benign thyroid nodule (not recorded which). Some clones in this sample may be carry-over from other donors' samples. The specimen was blood. The CDR3 reads CASSQVTGRRGDTQYF. CDR3 bases: TGTGCCAGCAGCCAAGTGACGGGGCGAAGAGGAGATACGCAGTATTTT.